This record looks at one T cell receptor beta chain sequence and its context. Its antigen is undetermined. Patients were aged 18 to 65, had disease duration under 2 months, and had newly diagnosed hyperthyroidism. Used for diagnoses were clinical symptoms, serum thyroxine and TRAb, thyroid ultrasound and orbital computed tomography. The CDR3 covers 13 residues. Trimming cost V 6 bases and J 7 bases; bases outside gene matches: 4. Looked up from germline, CDR1 is MNHNS and CDR2 is SASEGT. RNA transcripts were the template for amplifying TCR beta CDR3 regions. First-round RT-PCR with HTBI primers amplified the TCR CDR3 region. TCRdb analysed the multiplex PCR reads with MiXCR anew, one entry per CDR3 protein. The sample carries around 380,000 distinct CDR3 sequences, about 13% recorded once. This record comes from a study of T cells in Graves' hyperthyroidism and ophthalmopathy. Findings of the study overall: By a 13 V-J model, ophthalmopathy was set apart from stable hyperthyroidism.

The specimen sequenced was blood. The chain joins TRBV6-1 to TRBJ1-5; 9 positions match TRBD1. This TCR was sampled from a young man with Graves' hyperthyroidism that later progressed to Graves' ophthalmopathy. The CDR3 DNA follows: TGTGCCAGCAGCTGGGACAGGGTACAGCCCCAGCATTTT. Translating it yields CASSWDRVQPQHF.